What follows are 11 T cell receptor beta chains derived from one specimen sequenced in a study of OX40 agonist ivuxolimab in advanced cancers. Sequencing was performed with immunoSEQ multiplex PCR; in TCRdb, only in-frame clones are kept and a portion is missing. Of fewer than 80,000 clones detected, 70% to 90% appear once; the ten largest clones hold under 6%. The sequenced sample was CD4+ or CD8+ T cells sorted from blood, obtained in a trial of the OX40 agonist ivuxolimab. All receptors come from an adult with an advanced solid tumor such as melanoma, head and neck, liver or kidney cancer.

The rearrangement uses TRBV30 and TRBJ2-7, with D perhaps TRBD2 (6 bases). Per the germline V gene, CDR1 is GTSNPN and CDR2 is SVGIG (reference sequence). V was trimmed by 3 bases and J by 3 bases, leaving 15 bases between them. The CDR3 loop spans 14 amino acids. The DNA for the CDR3 is TGTGCCTGGAGATCGGCGCGGGACCGCTACGAGCAGTACTTC. Protein product: CAWRSARDRYEQYF.

V usage is TRBV10-3 and J usage is TRBJ2-1; D not resolved. CDR3 length: 12 amino acids. The germline V and J ends were trimmed by 4 bases and 5 bases, with 6 bases remaining between them. Germline CDR1 and CDR2: ENHRY and SYGVKD. Here the CDR3 DNA reads TGTGCCATCAGTGTCTCAAACAATGAGCAGTTCTTC. It yields the protein CAISVSNNEQFF.

V and J are TRBV5-5 and TRBJ1-3, with a tentative D call TRBD1 (6 bases). The CDR3 sequence is 16 residues long. With 4 bases removed from V and 0 bases from J, the gap between germline ends came to 14 bases. The germline V gene encodes CDR1 SGHKS and CDR2 YYEKEE (reference sequence). CDR3 sequence: CASSLSGDNSGNTIYF. In DNA, the CDR3 is TGTGCCAGCAGCCTCTCAGGGGATAACTCTGGAAACACCATATATTTT.

V and J are TRBV2 and TRBJ1-6, with D uncertain. The CDR3 extends over 14 amino acids. Germline CDR1 is SNHLY and CDR2 is FYNNEI. The V gene lost 8 bases and the J gene lost 2 bases, with 10 bases spanning the gap. In DNA form, the CDR3 reads TGTGCCAGCGTAGCAGCGACCTATAATTCACCCCTCCACTTT. Amino acid sequence: CASVAATYNSPLHF.

The chain links TRBV6-6 to TRBJ1-5; possible D gene TRBD1, 5 bases. The CDR3 runs 14 residues. The germline gives CDR1 MNHNY, CDR2 SVGAGI (reference sequence). Between the trimmed V and J ends, which lost 2 bases and 7 bases, there was a span of 12 bases. The CDR3: CASSYMGVGQPQHF. The CDR3 nucleotides are TGTGCCAGCAGTTACATGGGGGTCGGGCAGCCCCAGCATTTT.

V and J are TRBV7-7 and TRBJ2-1; the D gene is possibly TRBD1 (5 bases). The CDR3 spans 16 residues. Trimming pared 2 bases from V and 7 bases from J, leaving 18 bases between. CDR1 and CDR2 (germline): SSHAT, FNYEAQ (reference sequence). Written as DNA, the CDR3 is TGTGCCAGCAGCTTATCCGAGACAGTCTTAGATAATGAGCAGTTCTTC. Residues: CASSLSETVLDNEQFF.

The chain links TRBV28 to TRBJ1-5, with no clear D. V was pared by 3 bases and J by 1 base, with 13 bases between. Germline values: CDR1 MDHEN, CDR2 SYDVKM. CDR3 length equals 16 residues. The CDR3 DNA reads TGTGCCAGCAGTTTGGATTACCAGGCGAGCAATCAGCCCCAGCATTTT. Translating it yields CASSLDYQASNQPQHF.

The chain uses TRBV5-5 and TRBJ2-1; 10 nucleotides align to TRBD2. The CDR3 consists of 15 residues. Germline V lookup: CDR1 SGHKS, CDR2 YYEKEE (reference sequence). J lost 7 bases, V lost 2 bases, and 6 bases had no gene match. CDR3 in amino acids: CASSFRASGGNEQFF. The CDR3 coding sequence is TGTGCCAGCAGCTTTAGGGCTAGCGGGGGTAATGAGCAGTTCTTC.

The chain employs TRBV7-8 and TRBJ1-6; possibly TRBD1 for D (5 bases). Germline CDR1 reads SGHVS; CDR2 reads FQNEAQ. This CDR3 contains 16 residues. The V end was cut by 6 bases, the J end by 0 bases, with 12 bases between. The CDR3 protein is CASRMSGGSYNSPLHF. The CDR3 DNA reads as TGTGCCAGCAGGATGTCGGGGGGCTCCTATAATTCACCCCTCCACTTT.

This clone was counted only a few times. The chain carries TRBV30 and TRBJ2-7; the match to TRBD2 covers 13 bases. The CDR3 contains 16 residues. V lost 4 bases, J lost 2 bases, and 8 bases stayed unmatched. Germline V lookup: CDR1 GTSNPN, CDR2 SVGIG (reference sequence). This CDR3 is CAWTPGLAGPPYEQYF. The DNA of the CDR3 is TGTGCCTGGACTCCGGGACTAGCGGGACCCCCCTACGAGCAGTACTTC.

This clone has more than one count but fewer than ten. The chain links TRBV28 to TRBJ2-1; 7 nucleotides agree with TRBD2. V shed 8 bases, J shed 4 bases, and the junction held 14 bases outside the gene matches. This CDR3 contains 16 residues. The germline CDR1 and CDR2 sequences are MDHEN and SYDVKM. CDR3 in DNA: TGTGCCAGCTACCCTGGGGGAGGGCCCCTTTACAATGAGCAGTTCTTC. Its protein product is CASYPGGGPLYNEQFF. Complete variable domain (other parts from reference TRBV28 and TRBJ2-1): DVKVTQSSRYLVKRTGEKVFLECVQDMDHENMFWYRQDPGLGLRLIYFSYDVKMKEKGDIPEGYSVSREKKERFSLILESASTNQTSMYLCASYPGGGPLYNEQFFGPGTRLTVL.